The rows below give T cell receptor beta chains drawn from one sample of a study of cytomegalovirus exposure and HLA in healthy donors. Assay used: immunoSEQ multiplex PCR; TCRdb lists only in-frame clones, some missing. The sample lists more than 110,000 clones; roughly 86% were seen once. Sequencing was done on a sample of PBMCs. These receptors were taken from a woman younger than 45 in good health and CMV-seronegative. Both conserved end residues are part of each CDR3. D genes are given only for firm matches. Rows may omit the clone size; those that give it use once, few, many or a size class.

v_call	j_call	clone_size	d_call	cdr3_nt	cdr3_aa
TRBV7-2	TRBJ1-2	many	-	TGTGCCAGCAGCCTTGACAGCTCTGGCTACACCTTC	CASSLDSSGYTF
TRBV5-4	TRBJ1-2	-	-	TGTGCCAGCAGTCCAGGAATCCTGAGAGGCTACACCTTC	CASSPGILRGYTF
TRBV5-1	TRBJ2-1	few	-	TGCGCCAGCAGCTTCTCACAGGGAAGTGAGCAGTTCTTC	CASSFSQGSEQFF
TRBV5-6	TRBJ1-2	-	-	TGTGCCAGCGGGGGGGGAGGGACCGCAGTCCTCTATGGCTACACCTTC	CASGGGGTAVLYGYTF
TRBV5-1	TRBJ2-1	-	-	TGCGCCAGCAGCTTAGAGAGCTCCTACAATGAGCAGTTCTTC	CASSLESSYNEQFF
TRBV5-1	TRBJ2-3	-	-	TGCGCCAGCAGCTTGGGGCCTAGCACAGATACGCAGTATTTT	CASSLGPSTDTQYF
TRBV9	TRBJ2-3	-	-	TGTGCCAGCAGCCCTTACGACTACTCTAGCACAGATACGCAGTATTTT	CASSPYDYSSTDTQYF
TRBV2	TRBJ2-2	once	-	TGTGCCAGCAGTGGCGGATGGTCCGGCGGGGAGCTGTTTTTT	CASSGGWSGGELFF
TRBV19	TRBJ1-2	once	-	TGTGCCAGTAGTTTCCGTCGGGGGGGAATGGGCTACACCTTC	CASSFRRGGMGYTF
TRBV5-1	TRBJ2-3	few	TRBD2	TGCGCCAGCGGGCGGGGGGTTGGGTCAGATACGCAGTATTTT	CASGRGVGSDTQYF
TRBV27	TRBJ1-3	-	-	TGTGCCAGCAGTTTATCCGGCTCTGGAAACACCATATATTTT	CASSLSGSGNTIYF
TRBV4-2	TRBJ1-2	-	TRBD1	TGTGCCAGCAGTCCGGGACAGCCCTATGGCTACACCTTC	CASSPGQPYGYTF
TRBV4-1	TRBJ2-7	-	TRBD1	TGCGCCAGCAGCCAAAACCGAGGGGGCCGGTACGAGCAGTACTTC	CASSQNRGGRYEQYF
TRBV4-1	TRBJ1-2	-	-	TGCGCCAGCAGCCAAGCAGGGGTACTTAACTATGGCTACACCTTC	CASSQAGVLNYGYTF
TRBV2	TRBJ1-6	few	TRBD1	TGTGCCAGCAGGGCCGGGACAGAACTTTCACCCCTCCACTTT	CASRAGTELSPLHF
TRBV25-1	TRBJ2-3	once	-	TGTGCCAGCAGTTCCCAGGGCACAGATACGCAGTATTTT	CASSSQGTDTQYF
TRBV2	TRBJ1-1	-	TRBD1	TGTGCCAGCAGTGCTCCGACAGGGTTAATGACTGAAGCTTTCTTT	CASSAPTGLMTEAFF
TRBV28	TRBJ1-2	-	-	TGTGCCAGCAGGCTCAACCTAAACGTCGGCTACACCTTC	CASRLNLNVGYTF
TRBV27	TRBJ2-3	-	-	TGTGCCAGCAGTTTTTGGAGGGAAACAGATACGCAGTATTTT	CASSFWRETDTQYF
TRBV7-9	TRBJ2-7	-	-	TGTGCCAGCAGCTTAAACGGACTCTCCTACGAGCAGTACTTC	CASSLNGLSYEQYF
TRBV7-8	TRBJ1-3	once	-	TGTGCCAGCAGCGTCTCCCTACAGTTCTCTGGAAACACCATATATTTT	CASSVSLQFSGNTIYF
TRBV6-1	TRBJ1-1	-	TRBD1	TGTGCCAGCAGGACAGGGAGTAACACTGAAGCTTTCTTT	CASRTGSNTEAFF
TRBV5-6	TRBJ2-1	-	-	TGTGCCAGCGCTTTAGGGGGGGGCACCTCCAATGAGCAGTTCTTC	CASALGGGTSNEQFF
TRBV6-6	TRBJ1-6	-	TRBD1	TGTGCCAGCAACAACGACAGGGTAATGAATTCACCCCTCCACTTT	CASNNDRVMNSPLHF
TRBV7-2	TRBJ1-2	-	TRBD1	TGTGCCAGCAGCCCTGGGACAGCTAACTATGGCTACACCTTC	CASSPGTANYGYTF
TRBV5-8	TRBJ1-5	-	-	TGTGCCAGCGATGGTTCAGTCAGCAATCAGCCCCAGCATTTT	CASDGSVSNQPQHF
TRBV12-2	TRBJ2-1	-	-	TGTGCAAGTCGCTTAGGAAGAGGAGAAAGCTCCTACAATGAGCAGTTCTTC	CASRLGRGESSYNEQFF